The T cell receptor (beta chain) described here comes from a study of human thymus T cells. To note about this clone: Antigen: not known.

Corrective heart surgery yielded the resections from which the thymus tissue came. Healthy Finnish infants having corrective surgery for congenital heart defects served as donors. CDR1 is MNHNS, CDR2 SASEGT, per germline. V lost 4 bases to trimming and J lost 0 bases, with 10 bases between them. The CDR3 loop spans 15 amino acids. Study results and limitations: What related research reported was that thymic repertoires overlapped highly among unrelated individuals. Use of V and J genes seemed skewed within the thymic and blood repertoires.

Data came from immunoSEQ multiplex PCR; TCRdb stores just in-frame clones and leaves some out. The sample has about 120,000 clones, around 96% seen once. This TCR came from a boy under two years old with a congenital heart defect but otherwise immunologically healthy. V and J are TRBV6-1 and TRBJ1-5; maybe TRBD1 (5 bases). The specimen was thymus tissue. The CDR3 loop reads CASSVPGYSNQPQHF. The CDR3 DNA is TGTGCCAGCAGTGTTCCAGGGTATAGCAATCAGCCCCAGCATTTT.